What follows describes a single TCR beta chain. The source of the sample is a study of shared T cell receptors in the human thymus. Produced via immunoSEQ multiplex PCR; TCRdb's table is partial and in-frame only. The data contain roughly 660,000 clones, over 75% of them singletons. Germline V CDR1 and CDR2: SGHDN, FVKESK. This CDR3 spans 16 amino acids. V dropped 3 bases and J dropped 5 bases, with 20 bases sitting between them. This sample was shared with a second study, whose subject was human thymus T cells. That source adds: Among the donors, all were healthy Finnish infants having corrective surgery for congenital heart defects. From resections taken during corrective heart surgery, the thymus tissue was obtained. Thymic repertoires from unrelated individuals overlapped highly, related research reported.

This receptor was taken from a boy in the first two years of life with a congenital heart defect. The material sequenced was thymocytes. The chain links TRBV14 to TRBJ2-7, with a possible D match to TRBD1 (6 bases). Here the CDR3 reads CASSHYRAGDPNEQYF. Written as DNA, the CDR3 is TGTGCCAGCAGCCATTACAGGGCCGGCGATCCTAACGAGCAGTACTTC. Full variable domain (remainder filled in from reference TRBV14 and TRBJ2-7): EAGVTQFPSHSVIEKGQTVTLRCDPISGHDNLYWYRRVMGKEIKFLLHFVKESKQDESGMPNNRFLAERTGGTYSTLKVQPAELEDSGVYFCASSHYRAGDPNEQYFGPGTRLTVT.